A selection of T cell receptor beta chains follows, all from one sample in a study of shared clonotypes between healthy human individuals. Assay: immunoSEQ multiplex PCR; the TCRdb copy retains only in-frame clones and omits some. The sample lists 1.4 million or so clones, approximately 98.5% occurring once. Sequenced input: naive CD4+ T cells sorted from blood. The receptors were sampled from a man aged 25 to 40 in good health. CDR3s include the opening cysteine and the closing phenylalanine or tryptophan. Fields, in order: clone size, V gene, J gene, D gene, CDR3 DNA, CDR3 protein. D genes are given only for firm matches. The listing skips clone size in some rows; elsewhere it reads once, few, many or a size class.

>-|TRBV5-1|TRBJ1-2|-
TGCGCCAGCAGCTTGGAGGGCCTACCGGGCGGGGGCTACACCTTC
CASSLEGLPGGGYTF
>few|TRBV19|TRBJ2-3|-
TGTGCCAGTAGCCCGCGGGGGCCGACAGATACGCAGTATTTT
CASSPRGPTDTQYF
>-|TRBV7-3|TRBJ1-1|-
TGTGCCAGCAGCTCCTCGGGGAACACTGAAGCTTTCTTT
CASSSSGNTEAFF
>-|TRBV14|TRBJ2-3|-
TGTGCCAGCAGCCAAGTCCAGGCCTCGCGGGATACGCAGTATTTT
CASSQVQASRDTQYF
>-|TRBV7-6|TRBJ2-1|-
TGTGCCAGCAGCTTTACTAGGGGCAATGAGCAGTTCTTC
CASSFTRGNEQFF
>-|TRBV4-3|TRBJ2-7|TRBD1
TGCGCCAGCAGCCAAGTTGCGGGACAGGGGGCGAGCGAGCAGTACTTC
CASSQVAGQGASEQYF
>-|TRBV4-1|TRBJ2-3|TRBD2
TGCGCCAGCAGCCAAGATCCGGGGGGGCTGCCCACAGATACGCAGTATTTT
CASSQDPGGLPTDTQYF
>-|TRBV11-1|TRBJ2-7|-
TGTGCCAGCAGCCCTCGGAACGTCTACGAGCAGTACTTC
CASSPRNVYEQYF
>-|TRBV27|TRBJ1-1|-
TGTGCCAGCAGTTTGGCCAGGGGTACCACTGAAGCTTTCTTT
CASSLARGTTEAFF
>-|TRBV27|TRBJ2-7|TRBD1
TGTGCCAGCAGAAGACAGGGGATCTACGAGCAGTACTTC
CASRRQGIYEQYF
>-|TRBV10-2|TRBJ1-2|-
TGCGCCAGCAGTCAGGAGTACTATGGCTACACCTTC
CASSQEYYGYTF
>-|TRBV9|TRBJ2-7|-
TGTGCCAGCAGCGTAGACGGAGGGGGAGGGGTATACGAGCAGTACTTC
CASSVDGGGGVYEQYF
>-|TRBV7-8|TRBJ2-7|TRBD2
TGTGCCAGCAGCTTACGAGCGGGAGTCAACTCCTACGAGCAGTACTTC
CASSLRAGVNSYEQYF
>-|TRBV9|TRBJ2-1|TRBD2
TGTGCCAGCAGCGAGGGACTAGCTGATGAGCAGTTCTTC
CASSEGLADEQFF
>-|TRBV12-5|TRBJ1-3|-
TGTGCTAGTGGTTTGACCCAGGGGTCATCCGGAAACACCATATATTTT
CASGLTQGSSGNTIYF
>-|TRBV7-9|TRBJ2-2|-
TGTGCCAGCAGCTTAGGGCGGCGGCTAACCGGGGAGCTGTTTTTT
CASSLGRRLTGELFF
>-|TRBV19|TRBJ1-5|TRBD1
TGTGCCAGTAGGATCAGGGGGAACAATCAGCCCCAGCATTTT
CASRIRGNNQPQHF
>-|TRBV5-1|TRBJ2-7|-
TGCGCCAGCAGCTTGTCTGCACAGGGTCAAGGGCAGTACTTC
CASSLSAQGQGQYF
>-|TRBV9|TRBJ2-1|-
TGTGCCAGCAGCCCCCGAATTCCAGACTCCTACAATGAGCAGTTCTTC
CASSPRIPDSYNEQFF
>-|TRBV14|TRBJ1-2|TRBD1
TGTGCCAGCAGCCCCCTAAACGGACAGGGCAGGGGCTACACCTTC
CASSPLNGQGRGYTF
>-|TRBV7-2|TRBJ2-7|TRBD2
TGTGCCAGCAGCTTACCGGGACTACCATACGAGCAGTACTTC
CASSLPGLPYEQYF
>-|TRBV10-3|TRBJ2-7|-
TGTGCCATCAGTGAGTCGCTCGCAGGGCCGGACGAGCAGTACTTC
CAISESLAGPDEQYF
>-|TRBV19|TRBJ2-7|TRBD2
TGTGCCAGTAGTAGGGCCATACCGGGACTAGCGGGAGGGGTACGCTACGAGCAGTACTTC
CASSRAIPGLAGGVRYEQYF
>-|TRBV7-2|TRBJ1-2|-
TGTGCCAGCAGCATCCGGGCCTTTGCAAATGGCTACACCTTC
CASSIRAFANGYTF
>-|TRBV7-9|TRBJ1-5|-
TGTGCCAGCGGTAGGGGTGATACCAGGCAGCCCCAGCATTTT
CASGRGDTRQPQHF
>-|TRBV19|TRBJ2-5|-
TGTGCCAGTAGTATAGGAGGGGCTGAAGAGACCCAGTACTTC
CASSIGGAEETQYF
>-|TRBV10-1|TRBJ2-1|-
TGCGCCAGCAGCGGACTGAACAACAATGAGCAGTTCTTC
CASSGLNNNEQFF
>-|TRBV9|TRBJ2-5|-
TGTGCCAGCAGCGTAGAGGCTCGTGCGGAGACCCAGTACTTC
CASSVEARAETQYF
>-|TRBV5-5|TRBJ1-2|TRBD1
TGTGCCAGCAGCCTCACGGGACAGTATGGCTACACCTTC
CASSLTGQYGYTF
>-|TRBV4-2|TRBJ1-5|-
TGTGCCAGCAGCCAAGACGGTCGGGATCAGCCCCAGCATTTT
CASSQDGRDQPQHF
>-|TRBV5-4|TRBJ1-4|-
TGTGCCAGCAGCTTGGGGACAAGGGTAAATGAAAAACTGTTTTTT
CASSLGTRVNEKLFF
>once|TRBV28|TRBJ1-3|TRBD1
TGTGCCAGCAGTTCACAGGGGACGGGAAACACCATATATTTT
CASSSQGTGNTIYF
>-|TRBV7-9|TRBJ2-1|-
TGTGCCAGCAGCTCCGGGACGACCTACAATGAGCAGTTCTTC
CASSSGTTYNEQFF
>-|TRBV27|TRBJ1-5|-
TGTGCCAGCAGTTTGTGGGGAAATCAGCCCCAGCATTTT
CASSLWGNQPQHF
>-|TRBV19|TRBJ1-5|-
TGTGCCAGTACCATAGGCGGGGTCGGCAATCAGCCCCAGCATTTT
CASTIGGVGNQPQHF
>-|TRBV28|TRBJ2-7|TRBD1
TGTGCCAGCAGTTCCGGGACAGATTACGAGCAGTACTTC
CASSSGTDYEQYF
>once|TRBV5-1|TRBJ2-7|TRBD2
TGCGCCAGCAGCGCGGGACTAGCGGGGCGTCGGGACTACGAGCAGTACTTC
CASSAGLAGRRDYEQYF
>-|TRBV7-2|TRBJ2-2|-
TGTGCCAGCAGCTTAGCGCTTGGACTCTCCACCGGGGAGCTGTTTTTT
CASSLALGLSTGELFF
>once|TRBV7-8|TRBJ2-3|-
TGTGCCAGCAGCTTATTGTTTGGCACAGATACGCAGTATTTT
CASSLLFGTDTQYF
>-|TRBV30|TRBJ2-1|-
TGTGCCTGGAGCCCGGGACTCTGGTTCTCTGAGCAGTTCTTC
CAWSPGLWFSEQFF
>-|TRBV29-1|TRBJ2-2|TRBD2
TGCAGCGTTAAAGCGGGAGCAAACACCGGGGAGCTGTTTTTT
CSVKAGANTGELFF
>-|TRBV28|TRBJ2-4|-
TGTGCCAGCAGTCTGGGGGGCCAAACGCCGTACTTC
CASSLGGQTPYF
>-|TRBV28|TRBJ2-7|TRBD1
TGTGCCAGCAGCCCCCGCGGACAGGGAGACTCCTACGAGCAGTACTTC
CASSPRGQGDSYEQYF
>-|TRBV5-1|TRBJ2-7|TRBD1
TGCGCCAGCAGTCACGACAGGGGCGGAATTCACGAGCAGTACTTC
CASSHDRGGIHEQYF
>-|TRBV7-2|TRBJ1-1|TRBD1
TGTGCCAGCAGCTGGGGGACAGGGGAGGTCACTGAAGCTTTCTTT
CASSWGTGEVTEAFF
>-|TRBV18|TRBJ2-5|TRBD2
TGTGCCAGCTCACGACAGACTAGCGGGAGGGCCAGGGAGACCCAGTACTTC
CASSRQTSGRARETQYF
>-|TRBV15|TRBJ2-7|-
TGTGCCACCAGCAGAGATTGGGTATTTAACTCCTACGAGCAGTACTTC
CATSRDWVFNSYEQYF
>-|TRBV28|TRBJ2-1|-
TGTGCCAGTCTGTGGCAGAACGACAATGAGCAGTTCTTC
CASLWQNDNEQFF
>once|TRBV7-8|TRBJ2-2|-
TGTGCCAGCAGCTTAAGCAGGACCATCACCGGGGAGCTGTTTTTT
CASSLSRTITGELFF
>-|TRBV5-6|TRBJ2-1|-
TGTGCCAGCAACCCCCTCCAGGAGGCCTACAATGAGCAGTTCTTC
CASNPLQEAYNEQFF
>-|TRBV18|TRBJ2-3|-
TGTGCCAGCTCACCACAGGCGGGACGAGTCACAGATACGCAGTATTTT
CASSPQAGRVTDTQYF
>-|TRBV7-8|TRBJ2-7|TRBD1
TGTGCCAGCAGCTTGGGATGGGGACAGGGTCCCTCCTACGAGCAGTACTTC
CASSLGWGQGPSYEQYF
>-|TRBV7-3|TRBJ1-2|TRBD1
TGTGCCAGCAGCTTAACGCCCGGACAGGACGGCTATGGCTACACCTTC
CASSLTPGQDGYGYTF